Presented here are 13 T cell receptor beta chains from one specimen sequenced in a study of T cells in Graves' hyperthyroidism and ophthalmopathy. Using RNA transcripts as the source, TCR beta CDR3 regions were amplified. HTBI primers were employed in a first-round RT-PCR of the TCR CDR3. MiXCR was run by TCRdb on the multiplex PCR reads, yielding one entry per CDR3 protein. This table has roughly 570,000 distinct CDR3 sequences, 46% appearing once. Sequenced input: peripheral blood or thyroid tissue (not recorded which). The receptors were sampled from a woman aged 18-35 years with Graves' hyperthyroidism.

The CDR3 is CSSYLPRPEPQHF. DNA of the CDR3: TGCAGCAGTTACCTCCCCCGACCGGAGCCCCAGCATTTT. V and J are TRBV29-1 and TRBJ1-5; D is undetermined. V dropped 8 bases and J dropped 8 bases, with 19 bases sitting between them. Germline CDR1 SQVTM, CDR2 ANQGSEA. The CDR3 contains 13 residues.

CDR3 nucleotide sequence: TGTGCCAGCAGTGGAGGGGGTATTGGCTACACCTTC. Protein: CASSGGGIGYTF. J is TRBJ1-2 and V is TRBV7-3, with a tentative D call TRBD1 (6 bases). The germline V gene encodes CDR1 SGHTA and CDR2 FQGTGA. V lost 6 bases, J lost 7 bases, and 12 bases lay in between. This CDR3 region has 12 residues. The whole variable domain, filled in from reference TRBV7-3 and TRBJ1-2, reads GAGVSQTPSNKVTEKGKYVELRCDPISGHTALYWYRQSLGQGPEFLIYFQGTGAADDSGLPNDRFFAVRPEGSVSTLKIQRTERGDSAVYLCASSGGGIGYTFGSGTRLTVV.

This clonotype appeared a few times. CDR3 DNA sequence: TGTGCCAGCGGGATTTCAGGGTCCTACAATGAGCAGTTCTTC. Translation gives CASGISGSYNEQFF. This chain joins TRBV2 and TRBJ2-1; D possibly corresponds to TRBD1 (5 bases). CDR1 and CDR2 from the germline V gene are SNHLY and FYNNEI. This CDR3 spans 14 amino acids. Trimming cost V 8 bases and J 1 base, with 12 bases left between them.

The V call is TRBV10-3, the J call TRBJ2-7; TRBD1 matches at 9 bases. This CDR3 region has 14 residues. The V gene's germline CDR1 is ENHRY and CDR2 SYGVKD. J lost 4 bases, V lost 2 bases, and 3 bases had no gene match. The CDR3 region has the DNA TGTGCCATCAGTGAGCCGGACAGGGGTTACGAGCAGTACTTC. Translation: CAISEPDRGYEQYF.

The chain is built from TRBV29-1 and TRBJ2-7; TRBD2 aligns across 11 bases. V gave up 8 bases and J gave up 3 bases; unmatched junction bases: 9. The CDR3 is made up of 14 amino acids. Germline V gives CDR1 SQVTM, CDR2 ANQGSEA. This CDR3 reads CSLIASGRSYEQYF. CDR3 bases: TGCAGCTTGATCGCTAGCGGGAGGAGCTACGAGCAGTACTTC.

The chain has TRBV10-3 and TRBJ1-5; 9 bases align to TRBD1. The CDR3 is 17 amino acids. Per the germline V gene, CDR1 is ENHRY and CDR2 is SYGVKD. Losses at the gene ends were 3 bases for V and 6 bases for J; bases not matched to a gene: 12. The CDR3 loop is CAISETSGQGFVQPQHF. The DNA for the CDR3 is TGTGCCATCAGTGAAACCTCGGGACAGGGATTTGTTCAGCCCCAGCATTTT.

This clonotype was recorded a few times. This chain uses TRBV19 with TRBJ2-7; 11 bases are a match to TRBD2. From germline, CDR1 is LNHDA and CDR2 SQIVND (reference sequence). The CDR3 totals 15 residues. V dropped 3 bases and J dropped 4; count of bases not matched to a gene: 5. In DNA, the CDR3 is TGTGCCAGTAGTATGGCGGGACTAGCGGATTACGAGCAGTACTTC. Its protein is CASSMAGLADYEQYF. Using reference TRBV19 and TRBJ2-7 for the parts outside the CDR3, the full variable domain is DGGITQSPKYLFRKEGQNVTLSCEQNLNHDAMYWYRQDPGQGLRLIYYSQIVNDFQKGDIAEGYSVSREKKESFPLTVTSAQKNPTAFYLCASSMAGLADYEQYFGPGTRLTVT.

In regard to this clonotype: No conserved phenylalanine or tryptophan ends this CDR3, so it is likely a read error. No DNA is shown, since the ends of the CDR3 on it are uncertain; the CDR3 is the one TCRdb lists. This chain uses TRBV7-7 with TRBJ2-7; the table's D call, TRBD2, was not checked against the DNA. The CDR3 adds up to 12 amino acids, both ends counted. CDR1 SSHAT and CDR2 FNYEAQ come from the germline V gene (reference sequence). This CDR3 is CASSLTSGSSYT.

Notes on this clonotype: No conserved phenylalanine or tryptophan ends this CDR3, so it is likely a read error. This chain connects TRBV11-3 to TRBJ1-2, with TRBD1 as a possible D gene (6 bases). CDR3 length: 17 amino acids. Germline V gene lookup returns CDR1 SGHNT and CDR2 YENEEA. Trimming left V 5 bases short and J 2 bases short, with 21 bases between. The CDR3 DNA follows: TGTGCCAGCAGCGTGGGACTACGGGGGCGCGTAAACTATGGCTACACCCTC. Its protein product is CASSVGLRGRVNYGYTL.

This clonotype has only a few counts. J is TRBJ2-5 and V is TRBV30, with 10 bases that match TRBD2. Per germline, CDR1 GTSNPN and CDR2 SVGIG (reference sequence). This CDR3 is built from 15 residues. Germline trimming cut 0 bases from V and 5 bases from J; bases unmatched to any gene: 6. As DNA, the CDR3 is TGTGCCTGGAGTGTACCAGAAGCGGGAGGGGAGACCCAGTACTTC. Translated: CAWSVPEAGGETQYF.

This chain uses TRBV9 with TRBJ1-5; maybe TRBD1 (6 bases). CDR3 size: 12 residues. Trimming removed 3 bases at V and 11 bases at J, with 12 bases between. Germline CDR1 is SGDLS and CDR2 is YYNGEE. The CDR3 spells CASSGQDLSQHF. DNA for the CDR3: TGTGCCAGCAGCGGACAGGATTTGTCCCAGCATTTT. Combining the CDR3 with reference TRBV9 and TRBJ1-5 gives the whole variable domain DSGVTQTPKHLITATGQRVTLRCSPRSGDLSVYWYQQSLDQGLQFLIQYYNGEERAKGNILERFSAQQFPDLHSELNLSSLELGDSALYFCASSGQDLSQHFGDGTRLSIL.

On this clonotype itself: An end of the junction differs from the germline gene, which may be a read error. The chain employs TRBV6-4 and TRBJ1-6; no firm D call. Germline V gene lookup returns CDR1 MRHNA and CDR2 SNTAGT. The CDR3 runs 12 residues. The CDR3 DNA reads as TGTGCCAGCAGTTTGGGAATTCCACCCTTCCACTTT. Translated: CASSLGIPPFHF.

Concerning this clonotype: A much larger clone sits a single nucleotide away, making a read error possible. The chain is built from TRBV7-9 and TRBJ1-1, with D maybe TRBD1 (5 bases). Germline V gene sequence: CDR1 SEHNR, CDR2 FQNEAQ (reference sequence). The CDR3 is made up of 13 amino acids. The germline V and J ends were trimmed by 5 bases and 6 bases, with 13 bases remaining between them. The CDR3: CASSLQGPSEAFF. The CDR3 DNA reads TGTGCCAGCAGCCTCCAGGGACCATCTGAAGCTTTCTTT.